This T cell receptor beta chain was obtained from a study of blood T cells in healthy people across ages (dated by TCRdb to the mid-2010s). Study-level background: In model experiments, roughly one uniquely barcoded TCR beta cDNA molecule per two T cells was captured by template switching. To track age-related changes in TCR beta repertoire diversity, the study relied on deep sequencing normalized with unique cDNA molecular identifiers. Donors were grouped into four age groups: young (average roughly 15 years), middle-aged (less than 40), aged (approximately 58) and long-lived (about 90). To avoid experimental bias, donors of different ages were spread randomly across the sequencing lanes. Using the same blood draw, the study looked at two additional independent replicas of 1 million unique cDNA reads for two donors, one aged 18 to 30 and the other aged 80 or older.

The paper as a whole reports these results and caveats: Estimates of total diversity based on one million sequenced T cells were regarded as lower bounds and as underestimates. Conclusive comparison of naive and antigen-experienced compartments was prevented by the profiling of bulk unsorted PBMCs. As age increased, observed TCR beta diversity per million T cells dropped in a roughly linear way, and a significant reduction was already evident by age about 36. Donor CMV infection status was unknown, potentially confounding age-related changes in expanded clonotypes. Compared with the aged group, the long-lived group had more naive CD4+ T cells, fewer expanded clones and increased TCR diversity, suggesting age selection. Observed TCR beta diversity correlated strongly with the percentage of naive T cells measured by flow cytometry.

Receptor amplification or capture employed 5' RACE. The listed sequencing device is Illumina HiSeq 2500. A second about 7 to 12 cycle PCR used a sample-barcoded 5' primer and a J-beta primer mix. A template-switch 5' adaptor carrying 12 random nucleotides introduced a unique molecular identifier onto each TCR beta cDNA molecule. Each sample yielded at least 2.5 million CDR3-containing paired-end reads. All of the RNA was converted into first-strand cDNA using the Mint cDNA synthesis kit, with a TRBC-specific oligonucleotide serving as the primer. Following uracil-DNA glycosylase treatment, all cDNA underwent a first 18-cycle PCR with the universal primers M1SS and BC2_uni_R. Per the source publication's procedure: Normalization of each sample was performed by random selection of 1 million high-quality reads, each carrying a distinct molecular identifier. Reads sharing molecular identifiers were discarded rather than binned into consensus sequences. MiTCR, with a Q25 quality threshold and the strictest error-elimination algorithm, was used for CDR3 identification, clonotype clustering and error correction. A nonparametric unseen species model with Euler transformation was used to estimate a lower bound on total TCR beta diversity. The public reads were reprocessed in TCRdb via fastp at Q25 and MiXCR, keeping in-frame beta chains. Rows matching on CDR3 protein sequence are summarized as one entry with the most common DNA and genes. The V and J calls follow TCRdb's processing rather than the paper's. This sample is represented by around 1,700,000 distinct CDR3 sequences; roughly 28% of them were singletons. The ten largest account for about 7.7% of the sample.

The 39 donors, aged about 6 to 100 years, were systemically healthy Caucasian individuals from Russia. Around 9.8 milliliters of peripheral blood were collected from each donor into EDTA-treated Vacutainer tubes. Ficoll-Paque density-gradient centrifugation was used to isolate PBMCs, with at least 6 million per sample. Total RNA, at least 6 micrograms per sample, was extracted from PBMCs with Trizol reagent. The percentages of naive CD45RAhigh/CD27high T cells were determined by flow cytometry on a PBMC aliquot from every donor. From its cysteine to its phenylalanine, the CDR3 spans 15 amino acids. Only the CDR3 part of the read is kept: 45 bases, read in frame from the first base. Relative to germline, V is 4 bases shorter and J is 4 bases shorter, with 16 bases between their ends. In the germline V gene (reference sequence), CDR1 corresponds to MNHNY and CDR2 to SVGAGI. This clonotype was picked up a small number of times. Its antigen is still unknown. No quality values exist for individual bases; no much larger clone is one base distant.

This TCR came from a woman aged 25-40 years in good health. The sequenced sample was blood. The rearranged segments are TRBV6-6 and TRBJ2-5; TRBD2 is a possible D gene, resting on 5 matching bases. CDR3 loop: CASSSFSAARETQYF. The DNA sequence is given as TGTGCCAGCAGTTCGTTTAGCGCCGCCAGAGAGACCCAGTACTTC.